The TCR beta chain under discussion was sequenced for a study of T cell repertoires in cytomegalovirus infection. At the level of the study: Evidence of both CMV infection and a matching HLA type came from public TCR beta signatures.

V was pared by 4 bases and J by 2 bases, with 9 bases between. The CDR3 contains 12 residues. Germline V lookup: CDR1 SQVTM, CDR2 ANQGSEA. Note on this clonotype: Its antigen is undetermined.

Study-level findings and limits: The ex vivo response showed dominance by HLA-C-restricted CMV-specific TCR beta clonotypes.

TCRdb re-derived calls from the reads in MiXCR, one entry per CDR3 protein. The table shows 100,000 or so distinct CDR3 sequences, with approximately 30% occurring only once. Sequencing was performed on CD8+ T cells from cultured PBMCs, taken from culture after CMV antigen stimulation. V and J are TRBV29-1 and TRBJ2-7; possibly TRBD2 for D (5 bases). The TCR originated in a human donor in good health (CMV status not recorded). Some clones in this sample may be carry-over from other donors' samples. This CDR3 is CSVGPAAYEQYF. The CDR3 nucleotides are TGCAGCGTTGGGCCAGCGGCCTACGAGCAGTACTTC.